This entry is about one T cell receptor beta chain. Per the authors' pipeline: Amplifying reference gene primers gave estimates of nucleated cell counts. Method: immunoSEQ multiplex PCR; TCRdb's copy keeps in-frame clones and lacks some. For V, J and clone size, that table is used; D and trimming come from the DNA. The table lists 250,000 or so clones, 88% of them singletons, with roughly 0.8% in the top ten. This sample was taken from a study of blood T cell repertoires in COVID-19. About the study: Samples of COVID-19 (acute and convalescent) were obtained from the United States, Italy and Spain. In each case, the material was cDNA or gDNA derived from T cells, B-cell-depleted T cells, or PBMCs.

CDR1 MNHEY and CDR2 SMNVEV come from the germline V gene (reference sequence). Losses at the gene ends were 2 bases for V and 6 bases for J; bases not matched to a gene: 1. The CDR3 totals 14 residues. Sequenced: peripheral blood. This TCR came from a woman in her twenties or thirties with acute or convalescent COVID-19. V usage is TRBV27 and J usage is TRBJ1-6, with 7 positions matching TRBD1. Here the CDR3 DNA reads TGTGCCAGCAGTTTACGGGACAGTAATTCACCCCTCCACTTT. Translating gives CASSLRDSNSPLHF.